This TCR beta chain comes out of a study of identical twins. Study results and limitations: Some out-of-frame alpha sequences were shared by twins, and these showed excess low generation probability. Cord blood beta clonotypes present at high abundance carried fewer insertions; no such pattern appeared in memory repertoires. The degree of excess twin sharing was weaker in beta out-of-frame sequences.

Comment on this clonotype: Its antigen remains unidentified.

In germline, CDR1 is SGHAT, CDR2 FQNNGV. The CDR3 is 18 residues long. It was template switching that added a universal primer site, and there were unique molecular identifiers on the cDNA. TCRdb fed the 5' RACE reads into MiXCR, producing one record per CDR3 protein. The sample contains 1.5 million to 2 million distinct CDR3 sequences, about 31% of which appear only once. V and J are TRBV11-2 and TRBJ2-1; TRBD2 agrees at 9 bases. The J call may be wrong; the DNA end is better matched by TRBJ2-7. The sequence was collected from a newborn girl in good health. Sequencing used cord blood. The CDR3 DNA sequence: TGTGCCAGCAGCTTGGAGATATGGGGACTAGCCTCCAACAATGAGCAGTACTTC. It encodes CASSLEIWGLASNNEQYF.